The rows below give T cell receptor beta chains drawn from one sample of a study of early T cells in non-severe SARS-CoV-2 infection. From the 5' RACE reads, TCRdb called clonotypes with MiXCR, one entry per CDR3 protein. The table lists 65,000 to 70,000 distinct CDR3 sequences, approximately 11% of them singletons. What was sequenced was whole blood. These receptors came from an adult who was a healthcare worker with PCR-confirmed SARS-CoV-2 infection or an uninfected control (not recorded which). CDR3s include the opening cysteine and the closing phenylalanine or tryptophan. D genes are given only for firm matches. Size values are once, few and many counts, or a class for expanded clones, and some rows have none.

clone size	V gene	J gene	D gene	CDR3 DNA	CDR3 protein
.	TRBV6-4	TRBJ2-1	.	TGTGCCAGCTCACGAGACCCCTCCAGTGAGCAGTTCTTC	CASSRDPSSEQFF
.	TRBV20-1	TRBJ2-7	TRBD2	TGCAGTGCTCCACCTTTCCCGGGACTACCTACCTACGAGCAGTACTTC	CSAPPFPGLPTYEQYF
few	TRBV7-2	TRBJ2-7	.	TGTGCCAGCAGCTTACTCCAGGGCCTCGGGAAAGAGGACGAGCAGTACTTC	CASSLLQGLGKEDEQYF
.	TRBV7-9	TRBJ1-1	.	TGTGCCAGCAGCTTAGCGGCCGGGGCTGAAGCTTTCTTT	CASSLAAGAEAFF
many	TRBV4-1	TRBJ2-1	TRBD2	TGCGCCAGCAGCCCGGAGATAGCGGGAGGATTTGAGCAGTTCTTC	CASSPEIAGGFEQFF
.	TRBV11-2	TRBJ2-2	.	TGTGCCAGCAGCTTAGACTTCAACACCGGGGAGCCGTTTTTT	CASSLDFNTGEPFF
many	TRBV7-2	TRBJ1-2	.	TGTGCCAGCAGCCATGAAGGGACCTATGGCTACACCTTC	CASSHEGTYGYTF
.	TRBV7-6	TRBJ2-7	TRBD1	TGTGCCAGCAGCTTGTCGGGACAGGGTACCTACGAGCAGTACTTC	CASSLSGQGTYEQYF
few	TRBV29-1	TRBJ2-1	TRBD2	TGCAGCGCTGGCCCGACTAGCGCCAATGAGCAGTTCTTC	CSAGPTSANEQFF
.	TRBV4-1	TRBJ2-3	.	TGCGCCAGCAGCCAAGTCTCAATCGATCCCACAGATACGCAGTATTTT	CASSQVSIDPTDTQYF
.	TRBV20-1	TRBJ2-3	TRBD1	TGCAGTGCTACCCACCACGGGACAGCTTTCACAGATACGCAGTATTTT	CSATHHGTAFTDTQYF
.	TRBV18	TRBJ2-1	TRBD2	TGTGCCAGCTCACCTCCTAGCGGGGGAGGGAATGAGCAGTTCTTC	CASSPPSGGGNEQFF
many	TRBV3-1	TRBJ2-1	.	TGTGCCAGCAACCAGGCGGGACTCTACAATGAGCAGTTCTTC	CASNQAGLYNEQFF
many	TRBV30	TRBJ2-7	.	TGTGCCTGGACCGACAGGTCCTACGAGCAGTACTTC	CAWTDRSYEQYF